The TCR beta chain described here comes from a study of OX40 agonist ivuxolimab in advanced cancers. Some background on the complete study: Ivuxolimab, which targeted the costimulatory receptor OX40 (CD134), was an agonistic, fully human IgG2 monoclonal antibody. Prior anti-PD-1, anti-PD-L1 or anti-CTLA-4 therapy was permitted, and checkpoint inhibitors had been received by around 40% of dose-escalation patients. Peripheral TCRbeta sequencing aimed to test whether ivuxolimab altered TCR sequence diversity and caused clonal T-cell expansion. Intravenous ivuxolimab was administered to patients every 2 weeks at six dose levels: 0.01, 0.1, 0.3, 1.5, 3 and 10 mg/kg. Partial responses occurred in three dose-escalation patients, of whom one had hepatocellular carcinoma and two had cutaneous melanoma. The paper covers the monotherapy dose-escalation part of the phase I ivuxolimab trial, which included N = 52 patients. In the dose-escalation cohort, 65% to 85% of patients were male, and the mean age was 60 years with a range of roughly 20 to 85. Among the approximately 54 dose-escalation patients, around 19 had hepatocellular carcinoma, roughly 15 melanoma, 9 renal cell carcinoma and 9 head and neck cancer.

With respect to this clone: This receptor's antigen is unknown. The record has no base qualities; no much larger clone is one base away.

Here is what the overall study found, with its caveats: Low levels of normalized T-cell clonal expansion were also seen in some nonresponding patients. After ivuxolimab, expanded clones were on average more numerous among CD8+ T cells than among CD4+ T cells. At doses from 0.1 to 3.0 mg/kg, clonal expansion was seen in both CD4+ and CD8+ blood T cells between baseline and week 6. Partial responders in the 0.1-3.0 mg/kg groups had among the lowest normalized peripheral clonal expansion, especially among CD8+ T cells. The antigen specificity of the clonally expanded peripheral T cells was not determined.

To sequence the TCRbeta CDR3 region, genomic DNA was isolated from the sorted cells. TCRbeta CDR3 regions were sequenced using the immunoSEQ Assay. The table was pulled from immuneACCESS by TCRdb, which kept in-frame rearrangements only. Such tables lose some clones; where checked, under half of the loss comes from unresolved V genes, and the rest has no known cause. A total of 70,000 to 95,000 clones appear in this sample, around 90% of them only once. The top ten constitute roughly 0.5% of the sample. Patients with a history of autoimmune disease or receiving systemic immunosuppression were excluded from the trial. In every dose cohort, peripheral blood was drawn for TCR sequencing at baseline, cycle 4 day 1, and cycle 7 day 1. The samples were drawn from a first-in-human, open-label, multicenter phase I dose-escalation trial of ivuxolimab. Adults with locally advanced or metastatic melanoma, renal cell carcinoma, hepatocellular carcinoma or head and neck squamous cell carcinoma were enrolled in the trial. Before TCR sequencing, CD4+ T cells and CD8+ T cells were sorted from peripheral blood as separate populations.

Sequenced material: CD4+ or CD8+ T cells sorted from blood, taken in a trial of the OX40 agonist ivuxolimab. The origin of this receptor is an adult with an advanced solid tumor such as melanoma, head and neck, liver or kidney cancer.

The DNA reads TGTGCCAGTAGTATAGGCAGGGGTGGGAGCAATCAGCCCCAGCATTTT. Translated, this is CASSIGRGGSNQPQHF. The rearranged segments are TRBV19 and TRBJ1-5; a weak D assignment points to TRBD1 (6 bases agree). The cysteine opens and the phenylalanine closes a CDR3 of 16 amino acids. Of the read, only the CDR3 DNA is kept; its 48 bases are in frame from base 1. V is clipped by 1 base and J by 1 base, and the sequence between their germline boundaries is 11 bases long. From the germline V gene (reference sequence), CDR1 is LNHDA and CDR2 is SQIVND.